These T cell receptor beta chains were read from a single sample in a study of T cells expressing NK-cell markers. Each CDR3 protein gets one entry in TCRdb, which reprocessed the 5' RACE reads and gives no DNA. The specimen's table records 500,000 or so distinct CDR3 sequences. Sequencing used blood T cells: a sorted CD56 or NKG2C T cell subset, CD4+ or CD8+ T cells, or bulk PBMC T cells (not recorded which). The receptors were gathered from a man aged 18 to 29 in good health. Each CDR3 is given with its conserved first and last residue.

V gene	J gene	CDR3 protein
TRBV30	TRBJ2-2	CAWRTSGNTGELFF
TRBV29-1	TRBJ2-2	CSVELRTSFTGELFF
TRBV20-1	TRBJ2-2	CSARDRASGTRNTGELFF
TRBV5-1	TRBJ2-3	CASSLSPGGRTDTQYF
TRBV12-3/TRBV12-4	TRBJ2-1	CASSPGNMGNEQFF
TRBV20-1	TRBJ1-1	CSAREFRTNTEAFF
TRBV28	TRBJ2-1	CASSLPGLMGEFF
TRBV4-1	TRBJ2-1	CASSQDVGRAYNEQFF
TRBV10-3	TRBJ2-2	CAIKATGQGAGELFF
TRBV12-3/TRBV12-4	TRBJ1-1	CASSFSGVREAFF
TRBV12-3/TRBV12-4	TRBJ1-2	CASSPGQGGGYTF
TRBV6-1	TRBJ2-5	CASRDPGRQETQYF
TRBV28	TRBJ2-1	CASSSPFQLRGRKNNEQFF
TRBV4-1	TRBJ2-3	CASSLLAVQPDTQYF
TRBV7-6	TRBJ2-2	CASSLGLAGPANTGELFF
TRBV6-2/TRBV6-3	TRBJ2-3	CASSYGGGLFTDTQYF
TRBV5-6	TRBJ2-7	CASSGDRRSYEQYF
TRBV4-3	TRBJ2-1	CASSQDWQDYNEQFF
TRBV28	TRBJ1-3	CASSPGGLISGNTIYF
TRBV24-1	TRBJ2-5	CATSDSGNQETQYF
TRBV16	TRBJ2-7	CASSPPDGRVFYEQYF
TRBV4-2	TRBJ2-7	CASSQDLAFRGYEQYF
TRBV20-1	TRBJ2-3	CSARGQGQTDTQYF
TRBV5-1	TRBJ2-1	CASSLRTPGLAGDNEQFF
TRBV7-3	TRBJ2-2	CASSFISGGDTGELFF
TRBV7-3	TRBJ2-1	CASSHPELGEQFF
TRBV12-3/TRBV12-4	TRBJ2-3	CASSPRDYSTDTQYF
TRBV12-3/TRBV12-4	TRBJ2-1	CASQGGESYNEQFF
TRBV20-1	TRBJ2-2	CSARGTGLATGELFF
TRBV4-3	TRBJ2-1	CASSRAVGQEEQFF
TRBV10-3	TRBJ2-1	CAISDRTSGSSREQFF
TRBV12-3/TRBV12-4	TRBJ2-7	CASSFAGGPYEQYF
TRBV11-2	TRBJ2-1	CASSPELARETQFF
TRBV10-3	TRBJ2-1	CAISGRKGYNEQFF
TRBV7-2	TRBJ2-7	CASSLGQGIYEQYF
TRBV20-1	TRBJ1-5	CSARDIGDHNQPQHF
TRBV20-1	TRBJ2-7	CSAKIPGELTYEQYF
TRBV12-3/TRBV12-4	TRBJ2-6	CASSKHLGGWANVLTF
TRBV25-1	TRBJ1-4	CASSERGRGNEKLFF
TRBV5-1	TRBJ2-5	CASSRTSGIRETQYF
TRBV7-2	TRBJ2-1	CASSLAGALYNEQFF
TRBV20-1	TRBJ2-1	CSASRSLASYNEQFF
TRBV11-2	TRBJ2-7	CASSLAGAVSYEQYF
TRBV7-2	TRBJ2-3	CASSLASGRAADTQYF
TRBV11-2	TRBJ2-1	CASSYSGLGNGNEQFF
TRBV20-1	TRBJ2-1	CSASATSANPYNEQFF
TRBV7-6	TRBJ2-1	CASSLSFFGNEQFF
TRBV7-2	TRBJ1-6	CASSPRDSYNSPLHF
TRBV12-3/TRBV12-4	TRBJ2-4	CASSFRGGEVIQYF
TRBV20-1	TRBJ1-6	CSARDQNGGVSSYNSPLHF
TRBV12-3/TRBV12-4	TRBJ1-2	CASRPRPRDGYTF
TRBV7-9	TRBJ2-3	CASSLGNRAGADTQYF
TRBV6-4	TRBJ2-3	CASSAGGQGWRATDTQYF